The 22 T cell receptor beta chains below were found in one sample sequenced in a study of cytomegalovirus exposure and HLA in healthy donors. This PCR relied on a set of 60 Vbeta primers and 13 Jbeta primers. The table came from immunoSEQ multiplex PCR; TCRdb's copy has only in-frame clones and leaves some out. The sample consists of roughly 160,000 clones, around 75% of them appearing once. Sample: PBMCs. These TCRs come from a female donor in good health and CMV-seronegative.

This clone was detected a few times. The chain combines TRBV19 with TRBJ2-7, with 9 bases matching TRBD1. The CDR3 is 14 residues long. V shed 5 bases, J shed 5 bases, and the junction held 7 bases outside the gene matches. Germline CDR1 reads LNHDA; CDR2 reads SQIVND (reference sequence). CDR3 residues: CASSEGQGVNEQYF. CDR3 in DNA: TGTGCCAGTAGTGAGGGACAGGGAGTCAACGAGCAGTACTTC.

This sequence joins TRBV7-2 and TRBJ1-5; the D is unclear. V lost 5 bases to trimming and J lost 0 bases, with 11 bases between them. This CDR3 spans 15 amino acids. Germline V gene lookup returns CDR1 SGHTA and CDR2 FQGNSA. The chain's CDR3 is CASSPTGYSNQPQHF. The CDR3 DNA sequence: TGTGCCAGCAGCCCGACGGGATATAGCAATCAGCCCCAGCATTTT. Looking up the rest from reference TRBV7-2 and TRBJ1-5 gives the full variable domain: GAGVSQSPSNKVTEKGKDVELRCDPISGHTALYWYRQSLGQGLEFLIYFQGNSAPDKSGLPSDRFSAERTGGSVSTLTIQRTQQEDSAVYLCASSPTGYSNQPQHFGDGTRLSIL.

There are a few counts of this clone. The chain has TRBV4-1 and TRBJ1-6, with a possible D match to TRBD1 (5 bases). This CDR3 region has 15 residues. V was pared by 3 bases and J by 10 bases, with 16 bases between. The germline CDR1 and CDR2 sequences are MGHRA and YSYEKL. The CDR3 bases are TGCGCCAGCAGCCAGGCGGGACGGGAAAAATCACCCCTCCACTTT. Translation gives CASSQAGREKSPLHF.

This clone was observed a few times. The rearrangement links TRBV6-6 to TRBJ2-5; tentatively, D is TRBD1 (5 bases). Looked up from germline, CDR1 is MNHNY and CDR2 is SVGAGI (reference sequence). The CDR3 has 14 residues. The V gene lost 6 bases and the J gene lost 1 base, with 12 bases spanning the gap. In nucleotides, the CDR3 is TGTGCCAGCAGCCCGCAGGGCCCCCAAGAGACCCAGTACTTC. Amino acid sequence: CASSPQGPQETQYF.

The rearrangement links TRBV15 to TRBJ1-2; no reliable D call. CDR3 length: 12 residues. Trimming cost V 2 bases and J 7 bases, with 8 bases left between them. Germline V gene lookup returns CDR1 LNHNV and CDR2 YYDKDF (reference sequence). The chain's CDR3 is CATSRPEGGYTF. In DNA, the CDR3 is TGTGCCACCAGCAGACCCGAGGGTGGCTACACCTTC.

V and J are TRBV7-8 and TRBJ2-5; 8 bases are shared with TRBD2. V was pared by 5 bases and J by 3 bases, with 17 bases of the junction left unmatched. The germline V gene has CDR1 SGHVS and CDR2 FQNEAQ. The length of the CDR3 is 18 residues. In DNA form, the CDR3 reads TGTGCCAGCAGCCTCCTCTCAGCGGGAGACAGAGAGAAAGAGACCCAGTACTTC. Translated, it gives CASSLLSAGDREKETQYF.

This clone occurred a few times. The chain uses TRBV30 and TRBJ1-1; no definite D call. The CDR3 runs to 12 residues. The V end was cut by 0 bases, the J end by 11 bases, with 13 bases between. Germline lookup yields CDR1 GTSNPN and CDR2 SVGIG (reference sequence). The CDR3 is CAWSVDRFKAFF. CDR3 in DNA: TGTGCCTGGAGTGTAGATCGGTTTAAGGCTTTCTTT.

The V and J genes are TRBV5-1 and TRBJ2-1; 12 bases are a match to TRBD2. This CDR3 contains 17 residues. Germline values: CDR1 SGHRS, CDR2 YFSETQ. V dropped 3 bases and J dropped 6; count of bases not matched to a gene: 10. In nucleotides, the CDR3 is TGCGCCAGCAGCTCCCTAGCGGGAGGGCCTGGGGGCAATGAGCAGTTCTTC. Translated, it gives CASSSLAGGPGGNEQFF.

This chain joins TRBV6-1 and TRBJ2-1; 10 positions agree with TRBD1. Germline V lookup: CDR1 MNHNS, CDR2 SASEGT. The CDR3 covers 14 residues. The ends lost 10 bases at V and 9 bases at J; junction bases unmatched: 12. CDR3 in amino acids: CATLPRTGGFEQFF. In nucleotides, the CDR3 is TGTGCCACCCTTCCCCGGACAGGGGGGTTTGAGCAGTTCTTC.

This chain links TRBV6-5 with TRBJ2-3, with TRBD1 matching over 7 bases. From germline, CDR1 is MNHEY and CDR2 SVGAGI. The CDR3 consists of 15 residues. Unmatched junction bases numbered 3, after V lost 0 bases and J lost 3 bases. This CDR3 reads CASSYSGGATDTQYF. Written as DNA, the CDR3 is TGTGCCAGCAGTTACTCAGGGGGCGCGACAGATACGCAGTATTTT.

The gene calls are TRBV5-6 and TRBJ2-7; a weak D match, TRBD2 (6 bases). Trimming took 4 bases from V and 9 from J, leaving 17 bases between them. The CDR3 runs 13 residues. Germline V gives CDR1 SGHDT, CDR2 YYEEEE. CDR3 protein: CASSPRVFGRQYF. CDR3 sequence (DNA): TGTGCCAGCAGCCCGAGGGTATTCGGGAGGCAGTACTTC.

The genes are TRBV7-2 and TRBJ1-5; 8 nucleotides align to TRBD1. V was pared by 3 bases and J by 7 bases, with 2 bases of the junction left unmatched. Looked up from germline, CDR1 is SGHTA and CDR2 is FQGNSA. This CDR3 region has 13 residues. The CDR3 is CASSLPGGQPQHF. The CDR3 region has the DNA TGTGCCAGCAGCTTGCCAGGGGGCCAGCCCCAGCATTTT.

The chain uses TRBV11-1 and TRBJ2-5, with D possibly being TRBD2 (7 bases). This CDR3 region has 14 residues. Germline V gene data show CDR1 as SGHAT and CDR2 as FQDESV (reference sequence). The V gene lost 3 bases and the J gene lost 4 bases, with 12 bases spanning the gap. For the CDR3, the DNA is TGTGCCAGCAGCTTCGGGGGGCTGGGAGAGACCCAGTACTTC. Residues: CASSFGGLGETQYF.

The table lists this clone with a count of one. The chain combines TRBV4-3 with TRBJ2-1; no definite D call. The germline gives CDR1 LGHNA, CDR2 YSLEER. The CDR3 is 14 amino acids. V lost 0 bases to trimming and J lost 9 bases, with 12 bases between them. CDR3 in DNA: TGCGCCAGCAGCCAAGATTTTATGAGTGTTGAGCAGTTCTTC. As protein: CASSQDFMSVEQFF.

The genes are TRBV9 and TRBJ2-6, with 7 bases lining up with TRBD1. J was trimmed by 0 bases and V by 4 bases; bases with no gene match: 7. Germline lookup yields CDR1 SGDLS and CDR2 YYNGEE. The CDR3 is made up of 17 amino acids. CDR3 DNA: TGTGCCAGCAGCCCCCGGGCAGGGGGCTCTGGGGCCAACGTCCTGACTTTC. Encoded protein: CASSPRAGGSGANVLTF. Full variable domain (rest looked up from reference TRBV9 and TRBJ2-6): DSGVTQTPKHLITATGQRVTLRCSPRSGDLSVYWYQQSLDQGLQFLIQYYNGEERAKGNILERFSAQQFPDLHSELNLSSLELGDSALYFCASSPRAGGSGANVLTFGAGSRLTVL.

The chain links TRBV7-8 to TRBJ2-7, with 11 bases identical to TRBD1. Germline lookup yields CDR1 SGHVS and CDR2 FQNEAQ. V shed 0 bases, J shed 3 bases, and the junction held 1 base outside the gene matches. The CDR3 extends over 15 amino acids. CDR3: CASSLAGTGGYEQYF. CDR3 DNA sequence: TGTGCCAGCAGCTTAGCCGGGACAGGGGGCTACGAGCAGTACTTC.

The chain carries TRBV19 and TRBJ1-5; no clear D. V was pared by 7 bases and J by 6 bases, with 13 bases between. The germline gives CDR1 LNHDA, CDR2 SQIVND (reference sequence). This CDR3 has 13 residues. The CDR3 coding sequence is TGTGCCAGTACCCCGGTCCTTTCTCAGCCCCAGCATTTT. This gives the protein CASTPVLSQPQHF.

CDR3 sequence (DNA): TGTGCCAGCAGCGTGGGGACAGGGGTTTTGAACACTGAAGCTTTCTTT. Protein: CASSVGTGVLNTEAFF. This sequence joins TRBV7-9 and TRBJ1-1; 10 nucleotides line up with TRBD1. Germline-derived CDR1 and CDR2 are SEHNR and FQNEAQ (reference sequence). This CDR3 region has 16 residues. With 5 bases clipped from V and 0 bases from J, the junction kept 6 bases outside the gene matches.

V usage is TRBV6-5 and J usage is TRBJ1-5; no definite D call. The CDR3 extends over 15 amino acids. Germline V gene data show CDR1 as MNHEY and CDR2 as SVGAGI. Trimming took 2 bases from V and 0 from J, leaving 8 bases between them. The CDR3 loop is CASSYGPYSNQPQHF. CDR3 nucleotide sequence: TGTGCCAGCAGTTACGGCCCGTATAGCAATCAGCCCCAGCATTTT.

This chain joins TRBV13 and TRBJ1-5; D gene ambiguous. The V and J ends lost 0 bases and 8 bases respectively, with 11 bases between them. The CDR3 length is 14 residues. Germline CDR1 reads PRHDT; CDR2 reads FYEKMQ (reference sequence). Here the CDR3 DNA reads TGTGCCAGCAGCTTAGGGGTCCGAGGAGAGCCCCAGCATTTT. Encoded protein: CASSLGVRGEPQHF.

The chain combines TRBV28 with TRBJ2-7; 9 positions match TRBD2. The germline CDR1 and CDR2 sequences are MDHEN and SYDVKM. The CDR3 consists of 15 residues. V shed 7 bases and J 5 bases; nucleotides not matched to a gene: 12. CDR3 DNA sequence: TGTGCCAGCACTTCCCCGGGACTAGCTCTCGACGAGCAGTACTTC. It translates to CASTSPGLALDEQYF.

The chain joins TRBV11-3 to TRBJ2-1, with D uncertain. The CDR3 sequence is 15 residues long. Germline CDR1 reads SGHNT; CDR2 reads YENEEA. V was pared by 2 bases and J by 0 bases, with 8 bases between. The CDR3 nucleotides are TGTGCCAGCAGCTTAACGCCGAGCTCCTACAATGAGCAGTTCTTC. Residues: CASSLTPSSYNEQFF.